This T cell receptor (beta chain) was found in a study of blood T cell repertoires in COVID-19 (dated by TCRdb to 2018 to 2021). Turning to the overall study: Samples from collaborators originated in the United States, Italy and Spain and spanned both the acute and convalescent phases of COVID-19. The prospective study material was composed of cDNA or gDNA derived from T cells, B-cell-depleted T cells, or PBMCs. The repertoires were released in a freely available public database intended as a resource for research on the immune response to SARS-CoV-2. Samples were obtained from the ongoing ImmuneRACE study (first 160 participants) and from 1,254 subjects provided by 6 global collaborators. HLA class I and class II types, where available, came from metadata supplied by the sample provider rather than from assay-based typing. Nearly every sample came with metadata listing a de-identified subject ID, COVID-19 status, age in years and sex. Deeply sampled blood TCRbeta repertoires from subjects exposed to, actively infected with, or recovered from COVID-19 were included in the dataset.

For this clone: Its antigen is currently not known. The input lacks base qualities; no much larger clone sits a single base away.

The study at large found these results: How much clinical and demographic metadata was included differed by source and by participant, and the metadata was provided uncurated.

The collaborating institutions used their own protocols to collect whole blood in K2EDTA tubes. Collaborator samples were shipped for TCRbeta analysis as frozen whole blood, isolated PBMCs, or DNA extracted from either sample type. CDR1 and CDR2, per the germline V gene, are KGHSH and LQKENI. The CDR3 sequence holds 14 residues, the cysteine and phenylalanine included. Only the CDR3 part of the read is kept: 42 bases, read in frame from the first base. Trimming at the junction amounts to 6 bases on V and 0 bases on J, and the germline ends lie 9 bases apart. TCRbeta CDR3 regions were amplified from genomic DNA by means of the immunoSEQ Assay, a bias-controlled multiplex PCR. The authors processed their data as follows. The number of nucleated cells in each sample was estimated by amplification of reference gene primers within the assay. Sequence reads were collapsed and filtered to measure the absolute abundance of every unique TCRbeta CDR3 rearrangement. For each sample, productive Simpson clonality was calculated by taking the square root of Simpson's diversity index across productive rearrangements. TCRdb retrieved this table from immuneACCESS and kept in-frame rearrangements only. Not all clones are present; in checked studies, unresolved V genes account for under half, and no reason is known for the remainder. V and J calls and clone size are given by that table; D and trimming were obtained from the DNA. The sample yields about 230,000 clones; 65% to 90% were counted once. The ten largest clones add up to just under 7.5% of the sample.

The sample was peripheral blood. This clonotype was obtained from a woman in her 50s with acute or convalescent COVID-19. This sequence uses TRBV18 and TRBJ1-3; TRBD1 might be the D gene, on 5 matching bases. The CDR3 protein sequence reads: CASSPGDSGNTIYF. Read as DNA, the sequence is TGTGCCAGCTCCCCGGGGGACTCTGGAAACACCATATATTTT.